Below, 7 T cell receptor beta chains from the same sample are listed, as sequenced in a study of Graves' ophthalmopathy and Graves' hyperthyroidism. Researchers took RNA transcripts and amplified TCR beta CDR3 regions from them. HTBI primers were employed in first-round RT-PCR, then a second-round multiplex PCR followed. MiXCR, run by TCRdb on the multiplex PCR reads, gives a single entry per CDR3 protein. The profile shows about 380,000 distinct CDR3 sequences, 15% to 19% of them singletons. The sequenced sample was peripheral blood. These TCRs come from a woman under 30 with stable Graves' hyperthyroidism.

Concerning this clonotype itself: This may come from a read error, since a much larger clone is one base off. The chain recombines TRBV12-3 or TRBV12-4 with TRBJ1-2; 7 nucleotides match TRBD1. This CDR3 has 14 residues. As DNA, the CDR3 is TGTGCCAGCAGTGGAGAGAGGGGGCCTTCTGGCTACGCCTTC. Translated, it gives CASSGERGPSGYAF.

This clonotype was detected ten times or more. V usage is TRBV7-2 and J usage is TRBJ1-1, with D tentatively TRBD1 (6 bases). Between the trimmed V and J ends, which lost 0 bases and 7 bases, there was a span of 12 bases. The CDR3 contains 14 residues. Germline-derived CDR1 and CDR2 are SGHTA and FQGNSA. CDR3 sequence reads: CASSLAGGDNEAFF. CDR3 nucleotide sequence: TGTGCCAGCAGCTTAGCAGGGGGAGATAATGAAGCTTTCTTT.

This clonotype occurred many times. The V call is TRBV12-3 or TRBV12-4, the J call TRBJ1-6; possible D gene TRBD1, 6 bases. V shed 3 bases and J shed 6 bases, with 12 bases lying between them. The CDR3 length is 15 residues. The CDR3 DNA is TGTGCCAGCAGTTTCAGGGCAGGGGCTAATTCACCCCTCCACTTT. It codes for CASSFRAGANSPLHF.

This rearrangement joins TRBV4-1 to TRBJ2-1; no clear D. Germline CDR1 reads MGHRA; CDR2 reads YSYEKL. This CDR3 is 13 amino acids long. V shed 2 bases and J shed 9 bases, with 11 bases lying between them. CDR3 region: CASSQQGIGEQFF. In nucleotides, the CDR3 is TGCGCCAGCAGCCAACAAGGTATTGGTGAGCAGTTCTTC.

At least ten counts were recorded for this clonotype. The V gene is TRBV6-1, the J gene TRBJ1-1, with a tentative D call TRBD1 (6 bases). The CDR3 runs to 14 residues. With 0 bases removed from V and 1 base from J, the gap between germline ends came to 6 bases. Per the germline V gene, CDR1 is MNHNS and CDR2 is SASEGT. Here the CDR3 DNA reads TGTGCCAGCAGTGAAGCGGGACAGAACACTGAAGCTTTCTTT. Residues: CASSEAGQNTEAFF.

This clonotype was counted many times. One junction end disagrees with the germline gene, perhaps due to a read error. The chain employs TRBV10-3 and TRBJ2-4; TRBD1 aligns across 7 bases. The germline CDR1 and CDR2 sequences are ENHRY and SYGVKD. The CDR3 is 12 residues long. Written as DNA, the CDR3 is TGTGCCATCAGTCTACAGGGGAACATTAAGTACTTC. This sequence encodes CAISLQGNIKYF.

In this sample, this clonotype turned up many times. The CDR3 protein is CASSIRAEAFF. CDR3 coding DNA: TGTGCCAGCAGTATTCGCGCTGAAGCTTTCTTT. The chain employs TRBV6-5 and TRBJ1-1; unclear D gene. V was pared by 5 bases and J by 6 bases, with 7 bases between. This CDR3 spans 11 amino acids. CDR1 is MNHEY and CDR2 is SVGAGI in the germline V gene.